Given below is one T cell receptor beta chain in context. Antigen specificity is unknown. This CDR3 is built from 14 residues. V was trimmed by 6 bases and J by 1 base, leaving 12 bases between them. The germline V gene has CDR1 KGHSH and CDR2 LQKENI. These data belong to a study of cytomegalovirus exposure and HLA in healthy donors. Primers included in the PCR were 60 Vbeta and 13 Jbeta primers. The data were produced by immunoSEQ multiplex PCR, yet TCRdb's version contains in-frame clones alone and is incomplete. The table has about 160,000 clones, around three quarters seen once. Study outcomes and limitations: HLA-A and HLA-B allele assignments for most subjects were reportedly predicted accurately using TCR beta sequences. Several of the most significant clusters appeared, in a later analysis, to be linked to common viral pathogens. Sequencing depth across donors, presence/absence analyses assumed, was roughly uniform.

The chain joins TRBV18 to TRBJ1-1; the D is unclear. Sequenced input: PBMCs. The sequence was obtained from a woman between 45 and 60 years old in good health and CMV-seropositive. This CDR3 is CASSREVGNTEAFF. As DNA, the CDR3 is TGTGCCAGCTCCCGGGAGGTGGGGAACACTGAAGCTTTCTTT. Together with reference TRBV18 and TRBJ1-1, the CDR3 gives the full variable domain: NAGVMQNPRHLVRRRGQEARLRCSPMKGHSHVYWYRQLPEEGLKFMVYLQKENIIDESGMPKERFSAEFPKEGPSILRIQQVVRGDSAAYFCASSREVGNTEAFFGQGTRLTVV.